Listed below are T cell receptor beta chains from one sample, sequenced in a study of OX40 agonist ivuxolimab in advanced cancers. TCRdb's table, derived via immunoSEQ multiplex PCR, lists solely in-frame clones and lacks some. The sample comprises roughly 40,000 clones, over 75% of which are singletons, and roughly 2.7% rests with the top ten. The sequencing used CD4+ or CD8+ T cells sorted from blood, collected in a trial of the OX40 agonist ivuxolimab. These receptors were collected from an adult with an advanced solid tumor such as melanoma, head and neck, liver or kidney cancer. CDR3s include the opening cysteine and the closing phenylalanine or tryptophan. Each record gives: J gene, D gene, clone size, V gene, CDR3 protein, CDR3 DNA. The D gene is left open where the match is weak. Only some rows state a clone size, as once, few, many or a class for expanded clones.

TRBJ1-4 | . | medium-sized | TRBV7-9 | CASSPGSEKLFF | TGTGCCAGCTCCCCAGGCAGTGAAAAACTGTTTTTT
TRBJ1-2 | . | . | TRBV5-1 | CASSPTAGTIGYTF | TGCGCCAGCAGCCCGACGGCCGGGACAATCGGCTACACCTTC
TRBJ1-3 | . | . | TRBV16 | CASSQKAQTPLSGNTIYF | TGTGCCAGCAGCCAAAAGGCCCAGACCCCTCTCTCTGGAAACACCATATATTTT
TRBJ2-3 | TRBD2 | . | TRBV19 | CASSIASGSLADTQYF | TGTGCCAGTAGTATCGCTAGCGGGAGTCTCGCAGATACGCAGTATTTT
TRBJ1-1 | . | . | TRBV7-8 | CASSLVESGKLEAFF | TGTGCCAGCAGCTTAGTAGAATCAGGGAAATTAGAAGCTTTCTTT
TRBJ1-2 | TRBD1 | . | TRBV27 | CASSFGTGGADTYGYTF | TGTGCCAGCAGTTTCGGGACAGGGGGCGCCGATACCTATGGCTACACCTTC
TRBJ2-3 | . | . | TRBV19 | CASSIMGRGPTDTQYF | TGTGCCAGTAGTATAATGGGGCGGGGGCCCACAGATACGCAGTATTTT
TRBJ2-3 | TRBD2 | once | TRBV29-1 | CSALGTSGSTDTQYF | TGCAGCGCACTAGGTACTAGCGGTAGCACAGATACGCAGTATTTT
TRBJ1-1 | . | . | TRBV5-1 | CASSSSGYTEAFF | TGCGCCAGCAGTTCTTCTGGGTACACTGAAGCTTTCTTT
TRBJ1-4 | . | . | TRBV2 | CASSERGAGGWGLFF | TGTGCCAGCAGTGAAAGGGGTGCGGGGGGCTGGGGACTGTTTTTT
TRBJ2-5 | TRBD1 | . | TRBV18 | CASSGTAPKNQETQYF | TGTGCCAGCTCCGGGACAGCTCCCAAGAACCAAGAGACCCAGTACTTC
TRBJ1-1 | . | . | TRBV29-1 | CKMTVEVEAFF | TGCAAGATGACAGTCGAGGTTGAAGCTTTCTTT
TRBJ2-5 | . | . | TRBV29-1 | CSASRSETQYF | TGCAGCGCCTCTAGGTCAGAGACCCAGTACTTC
TRBJ1-2 | . | . | TRBV13 | CASSLIWMSGYTF | TGTGCCAGCAGCTTAATTTGGATGAGCGGCTACACCTTC
TRBJ2-1 | TRBD2 | . | TRBV10-3 | CATNTGTSGGNNEQFF | TGTGCCACGAACACCGGGACTAGCGGAGGGAACAATGAGCAGTTCTTC
TRBJ1-1 | . | . | TRBV10-3 | CAISGAGGGLDTEAFF | TGTGCCATAAGTGGTGCAGGAGGAGGCTTGGACACTGAAGCTTTCTTT
TRBJ2-1 | . | . | TRBV7-9 | CASSLRGNSYNEQFF | TGTGCCAGCAGCTTACGTGGGAACTCCTACAATGAGCAGTTCTTC